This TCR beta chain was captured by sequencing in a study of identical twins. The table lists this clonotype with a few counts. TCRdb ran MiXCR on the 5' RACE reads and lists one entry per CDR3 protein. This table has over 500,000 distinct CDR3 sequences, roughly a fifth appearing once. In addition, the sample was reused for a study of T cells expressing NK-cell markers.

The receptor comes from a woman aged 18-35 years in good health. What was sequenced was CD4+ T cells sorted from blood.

In DNA, the CDR3 is TGTGCTAGTGGCTCAACAGGGGGCAATCAGCCCCAGCATTTT. Encoded protein: CASGSTGGNQPQHF. The V call is TRBV12-5, the J call TRBJ1-5, with 7 bases identical to TRBD1. V lost 6 bases to trimming and J lost 2 bases; unmatched junction nucleotides: 4. The CDR3 has 14 amino acids. Germline V lookup: CDR1 LGHNT, CDR2 FRNRAP.